This T cell receptor (beta chain) appears in the sequencing data of a study of blood T cell repertoires in COVID-19. Study in general: COVID-19 samples from acute and convalescent phases originated in the United States, Italy and Spain. Nucleic acid was either cDNA or gDNA, and it came from T cells, B-cell-depleted T cells, or PBMCs.

Germline V gene lookup returns CDR1 SGHTA and CDR2 FQGNSA. The CDR3 loop spans 18 amino acids. Germline trimming cut 2 bases from V and 1 base from J; bases unmatched to any gene: 8. Authors' methods: The authors estimated nucleated cell counts from reference gene primer amplification. Repertoires were generated with immunoSEQ multiplex PCR, while TCRdb's copy carries only in-frame clones and drops some. From that table come the V and J calls and clone size; the DNA was used to work out D and trimming. The table records approximately 65,000 clones, more than 80% of them present only once. Participants were placed into cohorts based on the clinical history they reported.

This TCR derives from a woman between 40 and 55 years old with acute COVID-19. Sequenced input: PBMCs or T cells enriched from blood (not recorded which). The chain couples TRBV7-2 to TRBJ2-7, with TRBD2 identical over 13 bases. The CDR3 region is CASSLSTSGRTVSYEQYF. The CDR3 DNA reads TGTGCCAGCAGCTTATCGACTAGCGGGAGGACCGTTTCCTACGAGCAGTACTTC. Looking up the rest from reference TRBV7-2 and TRBJ2-7 gives the full variable domain: GAGVSQSPSNKVTEKGKDVELRCDPISGHTALYWYRQSLGQGLEFLIYFQGNSAPDKSGLPSDRFSAERTGGSVSTLTIQRTQQEDSAVYLCASSLSTSGRTVSYEQYFGPGTRLTVT.